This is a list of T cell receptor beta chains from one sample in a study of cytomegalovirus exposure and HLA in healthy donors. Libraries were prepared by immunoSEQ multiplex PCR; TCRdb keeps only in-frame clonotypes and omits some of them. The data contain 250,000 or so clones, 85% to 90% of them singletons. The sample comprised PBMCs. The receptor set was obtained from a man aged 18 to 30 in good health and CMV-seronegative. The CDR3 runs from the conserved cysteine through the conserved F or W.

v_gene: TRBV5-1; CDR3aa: CASSLEQGPDTQYF
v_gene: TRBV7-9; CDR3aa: CASSPPGVRPEQYF
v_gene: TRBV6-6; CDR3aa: CASSYFSRGEAFF
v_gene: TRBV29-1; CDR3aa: CSGRESTDTQYF
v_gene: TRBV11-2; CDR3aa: CASSLDPAYEQYF
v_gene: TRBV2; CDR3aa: CASSDQDRGYGYTF
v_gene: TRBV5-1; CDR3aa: CASSLAQAGVGYNEKLFF
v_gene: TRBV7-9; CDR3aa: CASSLQGPYEQYF
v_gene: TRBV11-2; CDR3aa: CASSSPGGPTEAFF
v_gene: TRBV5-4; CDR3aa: CASSLSPTGALHF